This T cell receptor beta chain was identified in a study of tumor-infiltrating lymphocytes in primary liver carcinoma. The CDR3 runs to 14 residues. Germline values: CDR1 MGHRA, CDR2 YSYEKL. Joint extraction of RNA and DNA used roughly 18-34 mg of bulk tissue that was unsorted. As for this clonotype: Its antigen is currently unknown. One junction end does not reproduce the germline sequence, and a read error may be involved.

Synthesis of TCR beta cDNA was carried out from 500 ng total RNA with a constant-region primer. Library construction for TCR beta comprised three nested multiplex PCR rounds performed with slightly modified ARM-PCR. In the first two PCR rounds, TRBV1-TRBV30 forward primers were paired with a C-beta reverse primer, and each round lasted around 10 cycles. TCRdb processed the multiplex PCR reads anew with MiXCR; each CDR3 protein has one entry. The sample records some 43,000 distinct CDR3 sequences, less than 85% being singletons. General study findings and limits: Between tumor regions, pairs overlapped more than tumor-adjacent and tumor-blood pairs did.

This receptor was identified in a man aged 35 to 55 with primary liver carcinoma and hepatitis B virus infection. The chain recombines TRBV4-1 with TRBJ2-7; D assignment may be TRBD1 or TRBD2 (5 bases each). The sample consisted of liver tumor tissue from sampling region 5. Subset here: tumor region T5, tumor centre. CDR3 region: CASSQEIRDPEQYF. The CDR3 nucleotides read TGCGCCAGCAGCCAAGAAATTCGGGACCCCGAGCAATACTTC.